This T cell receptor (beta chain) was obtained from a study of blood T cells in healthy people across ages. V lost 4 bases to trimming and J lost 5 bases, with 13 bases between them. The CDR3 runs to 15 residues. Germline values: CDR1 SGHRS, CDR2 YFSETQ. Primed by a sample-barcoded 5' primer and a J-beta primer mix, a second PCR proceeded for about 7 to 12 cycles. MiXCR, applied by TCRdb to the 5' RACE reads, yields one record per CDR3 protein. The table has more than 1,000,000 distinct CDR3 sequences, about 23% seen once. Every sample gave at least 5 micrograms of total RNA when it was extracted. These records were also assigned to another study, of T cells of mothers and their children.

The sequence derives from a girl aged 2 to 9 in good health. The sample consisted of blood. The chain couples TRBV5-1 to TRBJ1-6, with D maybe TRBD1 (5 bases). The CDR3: CASSIGTANNSPLHF. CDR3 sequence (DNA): TGCGCCAGCAGCATCGGGACGGCTAATAATTCACCCCTCCACTTT.